The following is a T cell receptor beta chain sequence with its context. Antigen unknown. This specimen comes from a study of T cells after yellow fever vaccination. Study-wide background: Researchers used SMART-Seq v4 Ultra Low Input to prepare fractions that had low cell numbers. The study's findings and limits: The study noted that FACS-sorted repertoires could contain abundant clonotypes contaminating from the bulk population.

TCRdb independently ran MiXCR on the 5' RACE reads; one entry per CDR3 protein. The sample has hundreds of thousands of distinct CDR3 sequences, less than 20% seen once. The sequencing here drew on PBMCs, taken 15 days after the yellow fever booster vaccination. This TCR came from a young man who received the YFV17D yellow fever vaccine.

The CDR3 is CASSQVMTSGSRNEQFF. CDR3 coding DNA: TGTGCCAGCAGCCAAGTAATGACTAGCGGGAGTCGGAATGAGCAGTTCTTC. The rearrangement uses TRBV3-1 and TRBJ2-1, with 12 bases fitting TRBD2. This CDR3 has 17 residues. V shed 1 base and J 7 bases; nucleotides not matched to a gene: 8. Germline V gives CDR1 LGHDT, CDR2 YNNKEL (reference sequence).